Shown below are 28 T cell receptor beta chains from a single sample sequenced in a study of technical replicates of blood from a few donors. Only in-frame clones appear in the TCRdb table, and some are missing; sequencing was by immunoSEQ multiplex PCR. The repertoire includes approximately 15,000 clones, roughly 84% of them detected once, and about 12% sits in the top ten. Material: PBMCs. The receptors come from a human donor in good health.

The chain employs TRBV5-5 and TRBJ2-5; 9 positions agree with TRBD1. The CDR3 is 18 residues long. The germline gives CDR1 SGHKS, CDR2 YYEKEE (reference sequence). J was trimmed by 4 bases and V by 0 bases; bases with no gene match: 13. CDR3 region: CASSLGPGQGTVGETQYF. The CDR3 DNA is TGTGCCAGCAGCTTGGGTCCGGGACAGGGAACCGTCGGAGAGACCCAGTACTTC.

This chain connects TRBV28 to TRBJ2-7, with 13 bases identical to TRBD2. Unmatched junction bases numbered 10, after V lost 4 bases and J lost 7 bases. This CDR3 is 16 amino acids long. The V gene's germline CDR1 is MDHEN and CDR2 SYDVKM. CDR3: CASSSSGTSGTGEQYF. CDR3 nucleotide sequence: TGTGCCAGCAGTTCCTCCGGGACTAGCGGGACGGGGGAGCAGTACTTC.

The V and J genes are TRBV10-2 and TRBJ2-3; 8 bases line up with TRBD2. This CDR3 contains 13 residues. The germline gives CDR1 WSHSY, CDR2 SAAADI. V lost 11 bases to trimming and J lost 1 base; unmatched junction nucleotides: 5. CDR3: CAAKTSGTDTQYF. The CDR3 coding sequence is TGCGCCGCGAAGACTAGCGGCACAGATACGCAGTATTTT.

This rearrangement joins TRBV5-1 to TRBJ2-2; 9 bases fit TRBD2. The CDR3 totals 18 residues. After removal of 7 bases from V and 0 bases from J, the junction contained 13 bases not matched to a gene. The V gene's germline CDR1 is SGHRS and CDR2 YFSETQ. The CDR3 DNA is TGCGCCAGCCTGACGGGACAGCTAGCGGGGACGAACACCGGGGAGCTGTTTTTT. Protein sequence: CASLTGQLAGTNTGELFF.

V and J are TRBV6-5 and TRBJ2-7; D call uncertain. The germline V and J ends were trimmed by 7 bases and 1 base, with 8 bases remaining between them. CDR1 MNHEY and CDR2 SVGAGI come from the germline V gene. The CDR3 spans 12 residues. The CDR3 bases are TGTGCCAGCACCAACACATCCTACGAGCAGTACTTC. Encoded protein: CASTNTSYEQYF.

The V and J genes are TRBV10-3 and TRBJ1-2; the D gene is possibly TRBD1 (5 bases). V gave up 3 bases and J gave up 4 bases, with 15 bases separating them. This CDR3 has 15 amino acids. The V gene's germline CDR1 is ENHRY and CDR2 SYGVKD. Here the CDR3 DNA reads TGTGCCATCAGTGAAAAGGGGCAAAGCTTCTATGGCTACACCTTC. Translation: CAISEKGQSFYGYTF.

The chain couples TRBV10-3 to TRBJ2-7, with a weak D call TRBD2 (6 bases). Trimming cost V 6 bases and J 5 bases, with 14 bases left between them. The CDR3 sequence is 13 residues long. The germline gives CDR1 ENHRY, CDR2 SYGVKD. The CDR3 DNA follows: TGTGCCATCAGGAACAAGGTAGCGGACGAGCAGTACTTC. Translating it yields CAIRNKVADEQYF.

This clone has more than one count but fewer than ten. The CDR3 reads CASSGRGEAKNIQYF. CDR3 bases: TGTGCCAGCAGCGGGAGGGGCGAAGCCAAAAACATTCAGTACTTC. This chain links TRBV5-4 with TRBJ2-4; TRBD2 matches 7 bases. Germline assignment: CDR1 SGHNT and CDR2 YYREEE (reference sequence). Trimming took 4 bases from V and 0 from J; bases not matched to a gene: 4. The CDR3 runs 15 residues.

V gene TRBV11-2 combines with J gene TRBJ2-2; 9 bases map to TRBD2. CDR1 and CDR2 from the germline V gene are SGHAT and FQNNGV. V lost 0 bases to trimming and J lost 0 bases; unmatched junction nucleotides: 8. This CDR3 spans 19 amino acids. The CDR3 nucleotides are TGTGCCAGCAGCTTAGAAACTGGGCTAGCGGGAACGAACACCGGGGAGCTGTTTTTT. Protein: CASSLETGLAGTNTGELFF.

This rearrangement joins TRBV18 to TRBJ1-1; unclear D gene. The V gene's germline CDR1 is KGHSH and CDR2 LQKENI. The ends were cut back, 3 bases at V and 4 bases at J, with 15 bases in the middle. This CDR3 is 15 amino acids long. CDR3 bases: TGTGCCAGCTCACCCGAACAATCGGGGAGCACTGAAGCTTTCTTT. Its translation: CASSPEQSGSTEAFF.

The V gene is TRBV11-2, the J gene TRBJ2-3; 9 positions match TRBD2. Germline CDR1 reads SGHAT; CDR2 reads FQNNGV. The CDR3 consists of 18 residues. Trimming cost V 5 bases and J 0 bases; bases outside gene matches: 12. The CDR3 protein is CASSPDRGTSSSTDTQYF. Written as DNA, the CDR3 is TGTGCCAGCAGCCCCGATAGAGGGACTAGCTCGAGCACAGATACGCAGTATTTT.

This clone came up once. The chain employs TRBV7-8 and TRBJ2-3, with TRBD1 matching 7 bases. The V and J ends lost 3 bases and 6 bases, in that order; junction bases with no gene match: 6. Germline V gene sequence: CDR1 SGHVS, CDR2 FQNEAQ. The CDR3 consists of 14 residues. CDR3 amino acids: CASSFGQVGDTQYF. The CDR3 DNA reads TGTGCCAGCAGCTTTGGACAGGTTGGGGATACGCAGTATTTT.

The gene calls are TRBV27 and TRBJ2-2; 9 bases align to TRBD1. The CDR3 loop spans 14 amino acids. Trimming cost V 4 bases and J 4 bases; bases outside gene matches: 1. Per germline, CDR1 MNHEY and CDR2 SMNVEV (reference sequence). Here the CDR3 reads CASSSQGATGELFF. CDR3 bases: TGTGCCAGCAGTTCACAGGGGGCCACCGGGGAGCTGTTTTTT.

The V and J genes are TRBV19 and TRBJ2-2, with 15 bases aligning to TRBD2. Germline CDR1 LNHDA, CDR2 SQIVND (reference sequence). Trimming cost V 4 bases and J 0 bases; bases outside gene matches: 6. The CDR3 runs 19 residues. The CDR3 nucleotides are TGTGCCAGTAGTACTACCGGGACTAGCGGGAGGTCGAACACCGGGGAGCTGTTTTTT. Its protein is CASSTTGTSGRSNTGELFF.

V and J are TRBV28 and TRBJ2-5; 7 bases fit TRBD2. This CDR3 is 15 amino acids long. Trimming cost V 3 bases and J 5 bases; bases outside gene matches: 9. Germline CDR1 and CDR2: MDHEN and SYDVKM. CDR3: CASSFFRGSGETQYF. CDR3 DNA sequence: TGTGCCAGCAGTTTTTTTCGCGGGAGTGGGGAGACCCAGTACTTC.

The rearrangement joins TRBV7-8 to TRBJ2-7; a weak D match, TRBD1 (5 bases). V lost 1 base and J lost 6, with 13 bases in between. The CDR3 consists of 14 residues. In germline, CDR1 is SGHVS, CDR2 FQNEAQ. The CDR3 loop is CASSLGGQRAEQYF. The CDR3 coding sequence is TGTGCCAGCAGCTTAGGGGGCCAACGCGCCGAGCAGTACTTC.

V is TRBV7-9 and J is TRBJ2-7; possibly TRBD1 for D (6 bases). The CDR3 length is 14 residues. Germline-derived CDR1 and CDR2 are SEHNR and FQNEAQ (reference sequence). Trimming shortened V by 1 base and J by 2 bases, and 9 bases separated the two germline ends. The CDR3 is CASSLGGPTYEQYF. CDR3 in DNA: TGTGCCAGCAGCTTAGGGGGGCCCACCTACGAGCAGTACTTC. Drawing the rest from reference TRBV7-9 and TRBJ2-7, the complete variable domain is DTGVSQNPRHKITKRGQNVTFRCDPISEHNRLYWYRQTLGQGPEFLTYFQNEAQLEKSRLLSDRFSAERPKGSFSTLEIQRTEQGDSAMYLCASSLGGPTYEQYFGPGTRLTVT.

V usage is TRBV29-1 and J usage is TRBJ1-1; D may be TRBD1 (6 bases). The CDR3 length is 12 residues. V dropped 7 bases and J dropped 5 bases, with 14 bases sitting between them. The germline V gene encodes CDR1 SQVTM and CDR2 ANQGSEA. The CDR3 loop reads CSAVRGRTEAFF. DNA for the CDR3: TGCAGCGCCGTCAGGGGCAGGACTGAAGCTTTCTTT.

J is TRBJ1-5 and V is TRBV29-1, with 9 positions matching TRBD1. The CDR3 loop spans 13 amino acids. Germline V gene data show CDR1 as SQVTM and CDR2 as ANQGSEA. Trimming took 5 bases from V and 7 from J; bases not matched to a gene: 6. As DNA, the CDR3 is TGCAGCGTTAGGGGACAGGGCGGGCAGCCCCAGCATTTT. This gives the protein CSVRGQGGQPQHF. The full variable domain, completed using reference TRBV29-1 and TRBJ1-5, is SAVISQKPSRDICQRGTSLTIQCQVDSQVTMMFWYRQQPGQSLTLIATANQGSEATYESGFVIDKFPISRPNLTFSTLTVSNMSPEDSSIYLCSVRGQGGQPQHFGDGTRLSIL.

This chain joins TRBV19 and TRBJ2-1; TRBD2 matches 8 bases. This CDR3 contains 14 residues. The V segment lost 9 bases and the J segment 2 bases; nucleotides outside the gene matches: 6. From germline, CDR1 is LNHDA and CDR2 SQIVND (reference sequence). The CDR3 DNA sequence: TGTGCCAGCACCGGGACTAGTACCTACAATGAGCAGTTCTTC. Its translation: CASTGTSTYNEQFF. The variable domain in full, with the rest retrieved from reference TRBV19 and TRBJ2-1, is DGGITQSPKYLFRKEGQNVTLSCEQNLNHDAMYWYRQDPGQGLRLIYYSQIVNDFQKGDIAEGYSVSREKKESFPLTVTSAQKNPTAFYLCASTGTSTYNEQFFGPGTRLTVL.

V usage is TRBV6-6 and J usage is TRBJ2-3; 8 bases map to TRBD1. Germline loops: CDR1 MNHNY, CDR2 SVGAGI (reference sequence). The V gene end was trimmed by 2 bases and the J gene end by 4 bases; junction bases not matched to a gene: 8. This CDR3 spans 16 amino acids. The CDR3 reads CASSYRDRGLPDTQYF. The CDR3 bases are TGTGCCAGCAGTTACCGTGACAGGGGCCTTCCAGATACGCAGTATTTT.

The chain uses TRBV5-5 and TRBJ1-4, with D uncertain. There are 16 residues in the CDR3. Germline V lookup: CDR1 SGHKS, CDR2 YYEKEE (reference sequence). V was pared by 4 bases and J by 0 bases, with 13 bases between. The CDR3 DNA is TGTGCCAGCAGCCCCAGGAACGACCCAACTAATGAAAAACTGTTTTTT. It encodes CASSPRNDPTNEKLFF.

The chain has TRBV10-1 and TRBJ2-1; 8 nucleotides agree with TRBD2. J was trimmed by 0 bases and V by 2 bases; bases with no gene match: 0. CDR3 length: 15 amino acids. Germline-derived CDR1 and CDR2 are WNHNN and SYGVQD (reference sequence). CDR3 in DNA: TGCGCCAGCAGTGAGCTAGCGGGCTCCTACAATGAGCAGTTCTTC. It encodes CASSELAGSYNEQFF.

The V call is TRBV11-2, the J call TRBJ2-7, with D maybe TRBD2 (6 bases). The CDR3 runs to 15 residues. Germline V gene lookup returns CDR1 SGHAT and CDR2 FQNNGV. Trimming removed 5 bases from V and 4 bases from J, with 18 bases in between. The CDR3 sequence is CASSASYTSTYEQYF. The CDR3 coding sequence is TGTGCCAGCAGCGCCAGTTATACTAGCACATACGAGCAGTACTTC.

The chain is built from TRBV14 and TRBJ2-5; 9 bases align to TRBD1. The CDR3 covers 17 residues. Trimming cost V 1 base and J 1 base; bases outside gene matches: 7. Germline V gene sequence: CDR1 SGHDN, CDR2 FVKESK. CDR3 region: CASSQGDRDRTQETQYF. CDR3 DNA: TGTGCCAGCAGCCAAGGGGACAGGGACCGAACCCAAGAGACCCAGTACTTC.

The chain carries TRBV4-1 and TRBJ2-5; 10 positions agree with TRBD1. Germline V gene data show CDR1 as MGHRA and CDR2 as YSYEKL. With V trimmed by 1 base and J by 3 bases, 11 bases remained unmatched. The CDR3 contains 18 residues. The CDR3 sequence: CASSQVFLGTGVEETQYF. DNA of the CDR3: TGCGCCAGCAGCCAAGTGTTTTTAGGGACAGGGGTCGAAGAGACCCAGTACTTC.

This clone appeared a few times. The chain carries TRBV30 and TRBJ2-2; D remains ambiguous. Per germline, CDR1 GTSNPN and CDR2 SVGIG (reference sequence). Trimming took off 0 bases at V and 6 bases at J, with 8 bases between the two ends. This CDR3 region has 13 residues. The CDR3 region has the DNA TGTGCCTGGAGTGTACTATATGCCGGGGAGCTGTTTTTT. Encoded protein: CAWSVLYAGELFF. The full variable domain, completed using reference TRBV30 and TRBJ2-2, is SQTIHQWPATLVQPVGSPLSLECTVEGTSNPNLYWYRQAAGRGLQLLFYSVGIGQISSEVPQNLSASRPQDRQFILSSKKLLLSDSGFYLCAWSVLYAGELFFGEGSRLTVL.

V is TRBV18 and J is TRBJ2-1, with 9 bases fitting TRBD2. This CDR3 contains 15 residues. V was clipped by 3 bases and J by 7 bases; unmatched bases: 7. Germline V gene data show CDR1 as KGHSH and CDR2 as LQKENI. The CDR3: CASSPISGSGNEQFF. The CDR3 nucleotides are TGTGCCAGCTCACCTATTAGCGGGAGTGGAAATGAGCAGTTCTTC.